This record looks at one TCR beta chain sequence and its context. The sample originates from a study of patients and donors after allogeneic stem cell transplantation. This CDR3 comprises 16 residues. MiXCR, run by TCRdb on the RT-PCR reads, gives a single entry per CDR3 protein. The table lists about 110,000 distinct CDR3 sequences, approximately 40% of them singletons. The specimen sequenced was blood, either unsorted or a sorted T cell fraction (not recorded which). V gene TRBV21-1 combines with J gene TRBJ2-5; the table gives TRBD2 as D, unverified against the DNA. TRBV21-1 is a pseudogene locus. The sequence came from a human donor who was either an allogeneic HSCT recipient or a stem cell or donor lymphocyte infusion donor (not recorded which). It is not recorded whose cells these are; they may come from a transplant donor. DNA for the CDR3: TGTGCCAGCAGCAAAGCGCGAGGGACTAGCCCAGAGACCCAGTACTTC. It specifies CASSKARGTSPETQYF.